This passage covers 17 T cell receptor beta chains from one sample sequenced in a study of OX40 agonist ivuxolimab in advanced cancers. Generated by immunoSEQ multiplex PCR, the TCRdb table keeps only in-frame clones and is missing some. The profile shows tens of thousands of clones, 92% of them singletons. The sequenced sample was CD4+ or CD8+ T cells sorted from blood, obtained in a trial of the OX40 agonist ivuxolimab. The receptors come from an adult with an advanced solid tumor such as melanoma, head and neck, liver or kidney cancer.

This chain uses TRBV6-4 with TRBJ1-1; tentatively, D is TRBD1 (5 bases). Trimming removed 6 bases at V and 3 bases at J, with 11 bases between. The CDR3 is made up of 13 amino acids. CDR1 and CDR2 from the germline V gene are MRHNA and SNTAGT. The CDR3 is CASREGLHTEAFF. CDR3 bases: TGTGCCAGCAGGGAGGGGTTGCACACTGAAGCTTTCTTT.

The chain carries TRBV5-1 and TRBJ2-5; perhaps D is TRBD1 or TRBD2 (5 bases each). The V end lost 8 bases, the J end lost 0 bases, and 11 bases lay between the germline ends. This CDR3 region has 13 residues. Germline values: CDR1 SGHRS, CDR2 YFSETQ. As DNA, the CDR3 is TGCGCCAGTACCAGGGAGAACCAAGAGACCCAGTACTTC. This gives the protein CASTRENQETQYF.

The chain links TRBV9 to TRBJ2-5; 9 nucleotides match TRBD2. The CDR3 covers 14 residues. Trimming took 3 bases from V and 3 from J; bases not matched to a gene: 3. CDR1 and CDR2 from the germline V gene are SGDLS and YYNGEE. CDR3 in DNA: TGTGCCAGCAGCGCCGGACTAGCGAAAGAGACCCAGTACTTC. Its protein is CASSAGLAKETQYF.

The V gene is TRBV7-2, the J gene TRBJ2-2; possibly TRBD2 for D (5 bases). Germline V gives CDR1 SGHTA, CDR2 FQGNSA. CDR3 length: 15 residues. The germline V and J ends were trimmed by 5 bases and 2 bases, with 12 bases remaining between them. CDR3: CASSLGGLNTGELFF. The CDR3 DNA sequence: TGTGCCAGCAGCCTAGGAGGACTCAACACCGGGGAGCTGTTTTTT.

The J gene is TRBJ2-5, the V gene TRBV9, with D possibly TRBD2 on 5 matching bases. V was clipped by 0 bases and J by 9 bases, with 15 bases between them. Germline V lookup: CDR1 SGDLS, CDR2 YYNGEE. The CDR3 has 14 amino acids. The CDR3 reads CASSVEPLAAAQYF. DNA for the CDR3: TGTGCCAGCAGCGTAGAACCCCTAGCCGCGGCCCAGTACTTC.

This clone came up once. V usage is TRBV7-2 and J usage is TRBJ2-1; TRBD2 is a possible D gene (5 bases). The CDR3 contains 16 residues. V lost 0 bases, J lost 2 bases, and 11 bases lay in between. The germline V gene encodes CDR1 SGHTA and CDR2 FQGNSA. CDR3 sequence: CASSLAFSGAYNEQFF. CDR3 DNA: TGTGCCAGCAGCTTAGCGTTTTCCGGGGCCTACAATGAGCAGTTCTTC.

The V gene is TRBV30, the J gene TRBJ2-5, with unresolved D. Germline CDR1 reads GTSNPN; CDR2 reads SVGIG (reference sequence). This CDR3 contains 11 residues. V was shortened by 4 bases and J by 5 bases, with 8 bases between the two germline ends. Here the CDR3 reads CAWKVAETQYF. In nucleotides, the CDR3 is TGTGCCTGGAAGGTTGCGGAGACCCAGTACTTC.

V gene TRBV2 combines with J gene TRBJ2-1, with D uncertain. The CDR3 totals 15 residues. V was clipped by 4 bases and J by 2 bases, with 12 bases between them. Germline values: CDR1 SNHLY, CDR2 FYNNEI. In DNA, the CDR3 is TGTGCCAGCAGTGTCCAAGCGACAACCTACAATGAGCAGTTCTTC. This gives the protein CASSVQATTYNEQFF. Full variable domain (outside the CDR3, taken from reference TRBV2 and TRBJ2-1): EPEVTQTPSHQVTQMGQEVILRCVPISNHLYFYWYRQILGQKVEFLVSFYNNEISEKSEIFDDQFSVERPDGSNFTLKIRSTKLEDSAMYFCASSVQATTYNEQFFGPGTRLTVL.

The chain joins TRBV9 to TRBJ2-5, with D hard to call. The length of the CDR3 is 15 residues. Trimming stripped 1 base from V and 2 bases from J, with 12 bases between. The germline V gene encodes CDR1 SGDLS and CDR2 YYNGEE. CDR3 sequence reads: CASSVMTDVQETQYF. The CDR3 bases are TGTGCCAGCAGCGTAATGACGGACGTACAAGAGACCCAGTACTTC.

This clone was observed a single time. The chain recombines TRBV15 with TRBJ2-7, with 8 positions matching TRBD2. V trimming: 0 bases; J trimming: 1 base; junction bases outside the gene matches: 2. The CDR3 loop spans 15 amino acids. CDR1 is LNHNV and CDR2 is YYDKDF in the germline V gene (reference sequence). CDR3 sequence reads: CATSRDLAGSYEQYF. CDR3 coding DNA: TGTGCCACCAGCAGAGACTTAGCGGGGTCCTACGAGCAGTACTTC. Together with reference TRBV15 and TRBJ2-7, the CDR3 gives the full variable domain: DAMVIQNPRYQVTQFGKPVTLSCSQTLNHNVMYWYQQKSSQAPKLLFHYYDKDFNNEADTPDNFQSRRPNTSFCFLDIRSPGLGDTAMYLCATSRDLAGSYEQYFGPGTRLTVT.

This rearrangement joins TRBV2 to TRBJ1-1, with D hard to call. The CDR3 contains 13 residues. From germline, CDR1 is SNHLY and CDR2 FYNNEI. Trimming left V 6 bases short and J 14 bases short, with 22 bases between. The CDR3 sequence is CASRGTSGPRAFF. The CDR3 coding sequence is TGTGCCAGCAGGGGCACCTCAGGCCCCCGGGCGTTCTTT.

The rearrangement joins TRBV11-2 to TRBJ2-4, with TRBD1 identical over 7 bases. This CDR3 is built from 14 residues. The V gene's germline CDR1 is SGHAT and CDR2 FQNNGV. This chain's CDR3 is CAERDRNAKNIQYF. CDR3 nucleotides: TGTGCGGAAAGGGACAGAAATGCCAAAAACATTCAGTACTTC.

The chain joins TRBV5-1 to TRBJ2-1, with 9 positions matching TRBD1. CDR1 and CDR2 from the germline V gene are SGHRS and YFSETQ. The CDR3 totals 15 residues. V lost 4 bases, J lost 9 bases, and 11 bases stayed unmatched. The CDR3: CASSPPTGGTGEQFF. The CDR3, as DNA: TGCGCCAGCAGCCCACCGACAGGGGGGACGGGTGAGCAGTTCTTC.

V is TRBV28 and J is TRBJ2-5, with 8 bases fitting TRBD1. The CDR3 runs to 13 residues. Germline trimming cut 6 bases from V and 5 bases from J; bases unmatched to any gene: 5. The germline V gene encodes CDR1 MDHEN and CDR2 SYDVKM. CDR3 loop: CASRRTGLETQYF. The CDR3 bases are TGTGCCAGCAGGAGGACAGGGTTGGAGACCCAGTACTTC.

The chain recombines TRBV18 with TRBJ2-5; the D gene could be TRBD1 or TRBD2 (5 bases each). The length of the CDR3 is 16 residues. V lost 1 base, J lost 5 bases, and 17 bases lay in between. Looked up from germline, CDR1 is KGHSH and CDR2 is LQKENI. The CDR3: CASSPLVIGGQETQYF. CDR3 DNA: TGTGCCAGCTCACCACTGGTGATTGGGGGTCAGGAGACCCAGTACTTC.

The chain combines TRBV5-1 with TRBJ2-2; D perhaps matches TRBD2 (6 bases). The CDR3 runs to 15 residues. The V gene lost 0 bases and the J gene lost 8 bases, with 14 bases spanning the gap. Per the germline V gene, CDR1 is SGHRS and CDR2 is YFSETQ. The CDR3 bases are TGCGCCAGCAGCTTGGTAGCCACCGCGGGAGGGGAGCTGTTTTTT. Its translation: CASSLVATAGGELFF.

As DNA, the CDR3 is TGCGCCAGCAGCTCCGGGGGGATAGTGCAGTTCTTC. Translated, it gives CASSSGGIVQFF. The chain couples TRBV5-1 to TRBJ2-1; 7 nucleotides match TRBD2. Germline CDR1 is SGHRS and CDR2 is YFSETQ. The CDR3 spans 12 residues. J was trimmed by 12 bases and V by 3 bases; bases with no gene match: 6.